The 15 T cell receptor beta chains reported below all come from one sample, sequenced in a study of CD8 T cells in ankylosing spondylitis. Each CDR3 protein gets one entry after TCRdb re-called the 5' RACE reads with MiXCR. The sample carries under 200,000 distinct CDR3 sequences, 9.8% recorded once. Material for sequencing was blood, either unsorted or a sorted T cell fraction (not recorded which). These receptors all stem from a female donor with ankylosing spondylitis or in good health (not recorded which).

J is TRBJ2-7 and V is TRBV13; 12 bases fit TRBD2. This CDR3 spans 15 amino acids. Germline CDR1 and CDR2: PRHDT and FYEKMQ (reference sequence). Trimming at V came to 5 bases and at J to 3 bases, leaving 5 bases not matched to a gene. CDR3 DNA: TGTGCCAGCAGCCCCCCGGGACTAGCGGGCTACGAGCAGTACTTC. Amino acids: CASSPPGLAGYEQYF.

There are many counts of this clonotype. The chain links TRBV7-9 to TRBJ2-2, with TRBD2 identical over 7 bases. CDR1 SEHNR and CDR2 FQNEAQ come from the germline V gene (reference sequence). The CDR3 sequence is 17 residues long. V shed 4 bases and J 8 bases; nucleotides not matched to a gene: 16. The CDR3 nucleotides read TGTGCCAGCAGCTCCTCGATAGCGGGCCTGGAGGCGGGGGAGCTGTTTTTT. Residues: CASSSSIAGLEAGELFF.

The V gene is TRBV7-8, the J gene TRBJ1-2, with D possibly matching TRBD1 (6 bases). Trimming stripped 1 base from V and 2 bases from J, with 17 bases between. Germline CDR1 and CDR2: SGHVS and FQNEAQ. The CDR3 is 17 amino acids. In DNA form, the CDR3 reads TGTGCCAGCAGCTTAGACGTTCCGACAGGCACCAACTATGGCTACACCTTC. This translates into CASSLDVPTGTNYGYTF.

The genes are TRBV5-4 and TRBJ2-3; D is ambiguous. Trimming took off 2 bases at V and 6 bases at J, with 7 bases between the two ends. This CDR3 has 12 amino acids. In germline, CDR1 is SGHNT, CDR2 YYREEE (reference sequence). The CDR3 nucleotides read TGTGCCAGCAGCTTCTCCATGGATACGCAGTATTTT. It codes for CASSFSMDTQYF.

The chain couples TRBV7-8 to TRBJ1-1; 7 bases agree with TRBD1. Germline CDR1 is SGHVS and CDR2 is FQNEAQ. J gave up 4 bases and V 5 bases, and 7 bases lay outside the gene matches. The CDR3 runs 14 residues. In DNA form, the CDR3 reads TGTGCCAGCAGCAAGACAGGGTCGGTCACTGAAGCTTTCTTT. Its protein is CASSKTGSVTEAFF.

This clonotype was counted at least ten times. V usage is TRBV12-3 or TRBV12-4 and J usage is TRBJ1-3, with D hard to call. Trimming cost V 7 bases and J 0 bases, with 16 bases left between them. This CDR3 spans 16 amino acids. CDR3 sequence (DNA): TGTGCCAGCACCCGTGGTGGGGTAGGCTCTGGAAACACCATATATTTT. As protein: CASTRGGVGSGNTIYF.

The V gene is TRBV3-1, the J gene TRBJ2-1; 8 bases match TRBD2. The CDR3 is 16 amino acids. Germline assignment: CDR1 LGHDT and CDR2 YNNKEL (reference sequence). V shed 4 bases, J shed 6 bases, and the junction held 11 bases outside the gene matches. CDR3 region: CASSPEGVAGSNEQFF. The CDR3 bases are TGTGCCAGCAGCCCCGAGGGGGTAGCGGGAAGCAATGAGCAGTTCTTC.

The sample holds a few counts of this clonotype. The chain is built from TRBV11-2 and TRBJ2-5, with 9 bases that match TRBD2. The trim removed 0 bases at V and 5 bases at J, leaving 7 bases unmatched. In germline, CDR1 is SGHAT, CDR2 FQNNGV. This CDR3 region has 16 residues. CDR3 in amino acids: CASSLDLAGVRETQYF. DNA of the CDR3: TGTGCCAGCAGCTTAGACTTAGCGGGAGTAAGGGAGACCCAGTACTTC.

This clonotype has more than one count but fewer than ten. This chain uses TRBV4-3 with TRBJ1-6; D perhaps matches TRBD1 (5 bases). Germline V gene lookup returns CDR1 LGHNA and CDR2 YSLEER. Trimming pared 0 bases from V and 9 bases from J, leaving 18 bases between. The CDR3 totals 17 residues. CDR3 bases: TGCGCCAGCAGCCAAGAAGGGGACGGGCTCCTGATTTCACCCCTCCACTTT. Its protein is CASSQEGDGLLISPLHF.

This clonotype turned up a few times. This sequence joins TRBV6-1 and TRBJ1-4; D is perhaps TRBD1 (5 bases). This CDR3 has 13 amino acids. In germline, CDR1 is MNHNS, CDR2 SASEGT. The V end was cut by 6 bases, the J end by 5 bases, with 10 bases between. CDR3 DNA: TGTGCCAGCAGAGGTTGGACAAATGAAAAACTGTTTTTT. Translated: CASRGWTNEKLFF.

This clonotype was counted ten times or more. V is TRBV4-2 and J is TRBJ1-4, with D uncertain. CDR1 is LGHNA, CDR2 YNFKEQ, per germline. V gave up 1 base and J gave up 0 bases, with 9 bases separating them. This CDR3 spans 16 amino acids. The CDR3 bases are TGTGCCAGCAGCCAAGGGACGGGCTCAACTAATGAAAAACTGTTTTTT. Translating it yields CASSQGTGSTNEKLFF.

In this sample, this clonotype turned up a few times. V is TRBV9 and J is TRBJ2-2; TRBD1 aligns across 9 bases. Germline trimming cut 3 bases from V and 5 bases from J; bases unmatched to any gene: 5. This CDR3 spans 15 amino acids. CDR1 is SGDLS and CDR2 is YYNGEE in the germline V gene. The CDR3 region is CASSGPTGGTGELFF. Written as DNA, the CDR3 is TGTGCCAGCAGCGGACCGACAGGGGGGACCGGGGAGCTGTTTTTT.

This clonotype was seen repeatedly, ten times or more. The V and J genes are TRBV5-5 and TRBJ2-7, with TRBD2 matching over 9 bases. The J segment lost 5 bases and the V segment lost 0 bases, leaving 6 bases of the junction unmatched. CDR1 and CDR2 (germline): SGHKS, YYEKEE (reference sequence). CDR3 length equals 15 residues. CDR3 in amino acids: CASSLAGTSIDEQYF. In nucleotides, the CDR3 is TGTGCCAGCAGCTTGGCTGGGACTAGCATCGACGAGCAGTACTTC.

Many counts were recorded for this clonotype. V is TRBV7-2 and J is TRBJ2-7; a weak D match, TRBD1 (5 bases). The CDR3 runs to 16 residues. CDR1 SGHTA and CDR2 FQGNSA come from the germline V gene. Trimming left V 5 bases short and J 2 bases short, with 19 bases between. In DNA form, the CDR3 reads TGTGCCAGCAGCCCCACCTCGACAGTCGGACCCTACGAGCAGTACTTC. Protein product: CASSPTSTVGPYEQYF.

This clonotype appeared a few times. The rearrangement uses TRBV18 and TRBJ2-1; tentatively, D is TRBD1 or TRBD2 (5 bases each). Germline CDR1 and CDR2: KGHSH and LQKENI. The CDR3 runs 15 residues. Trimming left V 3 bases short and J 3 bases short, with 12 bases between. CDR3 DNA sequence: TGTGCCAGCTCACCTCCGGGACCGCTCTACAATGAGCAGTTCTTC. Translation: CASSPPGPLYNEQFF.